These 18 T cell receptor beta chains share one sample of origin, sequenced in a study of blood T cells in healthy people across ages. Through a sample-barcoded 5' primer and a J-beta primer mix, a second PCR was run for roughly 6 to 11 cycles. TCRdb fed the 5' RACE reads into MiXCR, producing one record per CDR3 protein. The sample holds about 680,000 distinct CDR3 sequences, 49% seen once. Sequenced material: blood. The receptors were gathered from a woman aged 60 to 75 in good health.

V is TRBV29-1 and J is TRBJ2-1; TRBD2 matches 13 bases. The CDR3 has 18 residues. V was clipped by 7 bases and J by 0 bases; unmatched bases: 12. Germline CDR1 reads SQVTM; CDR2 reads ANQGSEA. The CDR3 sequence is CSAEGLAGSESSYNEQFF. The DNA for the CDR3 is TGCAGCGCCGAGGGACTAGCGGGATCCGAAAGCTCCTACAATGAGCAGTTCTTC.

The chain employs TRBV29-1 and TRBJ1-1; 10 bases are shared with TRBD1. Germline values: CDR1 SQVTM, CDR2 ANQGSEA. V was clipped by 7 bases and J by 6 bases; unmatched bases: 8. This CDR3 comprises 13 residues. Here the CDR3 reads CSATGGILAEAFF. CDR3 coding DNA: TGCAGCGCGACAGGGGGCATCTTGGCTGAAGCTTTCTTT.

This clonotype was observed many times. The rearrangement uses TRBV5-4 and TRBJ2-7; TRBD2 agrees at 11 bases. The junction had 3 bases not matched to a gene; V was cut back by 6 bases and J by 1 base. Germline-derived CDR1 and CDR2 are SGHNT and YYREEE (reference sequence). CDR3 length: 14 residues. CDR3 bases: TGTGCCAGCACCGGGACTAGCGGATCCTACGAGCAGTACTTC. It encodes CASTGTSGSYEQYF.

A word on this clonotype: This could be a read error, since a much larger clone is one nucleotide away. The V gene is TRBV6-5, the J gene TRBJ1-2, with a possible D match to TRBD1 (5 bases). V lost 4 bases and J 3 bases, leaving 15 bases between the germline ends. The CDR3 has 15 amino acids. Germline loops: CDR1 MNHEY, CDR2 SVGAGI. DNA for the CDR3: TGTGCCAGCAGTTGCTCGAGTGTAGGGGACTATGGCTACACCTTC. It encodes CASSCSSVGDYGYTF.

Only a few counts were recorded for this clonotype. This chain links TRBV12-1 with TRBJ2-3. TRBV12-1 is labeled a pseudogene. The CDR3 has 11 residues. This chain's CDR3 is CARFSADTQYF. For the CDR3, the DNA is TGTGCCAGATTTAGTGCAGATACGCAGTATTTT.

This chain joins TRBV12-3 or TRBV12-4 and TRBJ2-1, with 16 bases lining up with TRBD2. Trimming at V came to 5 bases and at J to 5 bases, leaving 12 bases not matched to a gene. The CDR3 is 19 residues long. CDR3 residues: CASSPQTGTSGGANNEQFF. As DNA, the CDR3 is TGTGCCAGCAGTCCACAGACAGGGACTAGCGGGGGGGCAAACAATGAGCAGTTCTTC.

The chain is built from TRBV29-1 and TRBJ2-1; D is unclear. Germline CDR1 and CDR2: SQVTM and ANQGSEA. The CDR3 runs 11 residues. Trimming left V 5 bases short and J 9 bases short, with 11 bases between. The CDR3 protein is CSVQLGTEQFF. The CDR3 nucleotides are TGCAGCGTTCAGTTGGGTACTGAGCAGTTCTTC.

There are a few counts of this clonotype. The chain couples TRBV11-2 to TRBJ2-5; 8 bases line up with TRBD2. J lost 0 bases, V lost 3 bases, and 6 bases had no gene match. The CDR3 has 16 residues. Germline lookup yields CDR1 SGHAT and CDR2 FQNNGV. The CDR3 coding sequence is TGTGCCAGCAGCTTTCTAGGGCGGGAGGACCAAGAGACCCAGTACTTC. This codes for CASSFLGREDQETQYF.

The table lists this clonotype with a few counts. The chain joins TRBV4-3 to TRBJ1-6; D remains ambiguous. Germline lookup yields CDR1 LGHNA and CDR2 YSLEER. The CDR3 has 16 residues. Deletions cut 4 bases from V and 5 bases from J, with 15 bases between. The CDR3 DNA reads TGCGCCAGCAGCCTCACATTACCGGGAAATAATTCACCCCTCCACTTT. Amino acid sequence: CASSLTLPGNNSPLHF.

Note on this clonotype: Possible read error: a much larger clone is one base away. The V and J genes are TRBV6-2 or TRBV6-3 and TRBJ2-7; 7 positions match TRBD2. Germline V CDR1 and CDR2: MNHEY, SVGEGT. J was trimmed by 2 bases and V by 2 bases; bases with no gene match: 9. This CDR3 contains 16 residues. In DNA, the CDR3 is TGTGCCAGCAGTTACGCGGGAGTCTTGGGGCCCTACGAGCAGTACTTC. Translated, it gives CASSYAGVLGPYEQYF.

The V and J genes are TRBV11-2 and TRBJ1-1, with 7 bases matching TRBD1. With 5 bases clipped from V and 1 base from J, the junction kept 4 bases outside the gene matches. Germline V gene lookup returns CDR1 SGHAT and CDR2 FQNNGV. CDR3 length: 14 residues. The CDR3 reads CASSKTGPNTEAFF. The DNA for the CDR3 is TGTGCCAGCAGCAAGACAGGGCCGAACACTGAAGCTTTCTTT.

V gene TRBV5-1 combines with J gene TRBJ2-5; TRBD1 matches 7 bases. CDR1 SGHRS and CDR2 YFSETQ come from the germline V gene. The V gene end was trimmed by 5 bases and the J gene end by 0 bases; junction bases not matched to a gene: 7. This CDR3 is built from 15 residues. CDR3 loop: CASRFGTANQETQYF. CDR3 coding DNA: TGCGCCAGCAGGTTTGGGACAGCTAACCAAGAGACCCAGTACTTC. Full variable domain (remainder filled in from reference TRBV5-1 and TRBJ2-5): KAGVTQTPRYLIKTRGQQVTLSCSPISGHRSVSWYQQTPGQGLQFLFEYFSETQRNKGNFPGRFSGRQFSNSRSEMNVSTLELGDSALYLCASRFGTANQETQYFGPGTRLLVL.

The chain uses TRBV6-5 and TRBJ2-4; TRBD2 matches 9 bases. The J call is doubtful: the DNA matches TRBJ2-7 better. The germline CDR1 and CDR2 sequences are MNHEY and SVGAGI. The CDR3 loop spans 13 amino acids. Written as DNA, the CDR3 is TGTGCCAGCAGTCCACTGACTAGCGGCGAGCAGTACTTC. Translated, it gives CASSPLTSGEQYF.

This clonotype was observed a handful of times. The chain uses TRBV18 and TRBJ2-5; D remains ambiguous. The CDR3 has 12 residues. Germline loops: CDR1 KGHSH, CDR2 LQKENI. V lost 6 bases and J lost 11, with 16 bases in between. In DNA form, the CDR3 reads TGTGCCAGCTCCAAATCGGGCTACGGGCAGTACTTC. Protein product: CASSKSGYGQYF.

This clonotype has only one observation. The rearrangement uses TRBV25-1 and TRBJ2-1; 11 bases agree with TRBD1. Trimming cost V 3 bases and J 6 bases; bases outside gene matches: 4. The CDR3 has 15 residues. Germline-derived CDR1 and CDR2 are MGHDK and SYGVNS. CDR3 DNA: TGTGCCAGCAGTGATCCTGGACAGGGGGCCAATGAGCAGTTCTTC. Protein product: CASSDPGQGANEQFF.

The rearrangement uses TRBV2 and TRBJ1-5; tentative D call: TRBD1 (5 bases). The CDR3 totals 14 residues. CDR1 and CDR2 (germline): SNHLY, FYNNEI. V lost 6 bases, J lost 7 bases, and 16 bases lay in between. The CDR3 coding sequence is TGTGCCAGCAGCGATCAGGGACCCGGACAGCCCCAGCATTTT. Encoded protein: CASSDQGPGQPQHF.

This clonotype appeared a few times. The genes are TRBV5-1 and TRBJ2-1, with D unresolved. The CDR3 length is 16 residues. Germline-derived CDR1 and CDR2 are SGHRS and YFSETQ. V was shortened by 4 bases and J by 9 bases, with 23 bases between the two germline ends. The CDR3 loop is CASSLRAQLSSSEQFF. The CDR3 nucleotides are TGCGCCAGCAGCCTCCGGGCCCAGTTAAGTAGTAGTGAGCAGTTCTTC.

V gene TRBV15 combines with J gene TRBJ2-3; 12 bases line up with TRBD1. CDR3 size: 16 residues. V was clipped by 5 bases and J by 5 bases; unmatched bases: 8. Germline CDR1 and CDR2: LNHNV and YYDKDF (reference sequence). CDR3 amino acids: CATSPGQGASIDTQYF. Here the CDR3 DNA reads TGTGCCACCAGCCCGGGACAGGGGGCATCGATAGATACGCAGTATTTT.